This T cell receptor (beta chain) was obtained from a study of T cells in Graves' hyperthyroidism and ophthalmopathy. The length of the CDR3 is 17 residues. Germline V CDR1 and CDR2: MDHEN, SYDVKM. The V end lost 2 bases, the J end lost 3 bases, and 18 bases lay between the germline ends. Amplification targeted TCR beta CDR3 regions from RNA transcripts. With the HTBI primer set, the TCR CDR3 went through a first round of RT-PCR. MiXCR was run by TCRdb on the multiplex PCR reads, yielding one entry per CDR3 protein. The table lists 300,000 to 500,000 distinct CDR3 sequences, under 15% of them singletons. Details on this clonotype: Antigen unknown.

Hyperthyroidism had been newly diagnosed in patients aged 18 to 65, and its duration was under 2 months. Exclusion of patients followed from uncontrolled infection, other autoimmune disease, pregnancy or lactation. Diagnostic assessment was based on clinical symptoms, serum thyroxine and TRAb, thyroid ultrasound and orbital computed tomography. Notes on the study in general: In blood, most of the thyroid clonotypes expanded above 0.001 were also present.

Sequenced sample: blood. This clonotype was obtained from a woman aged 25-40 years with Graves' hyperthyroidism. The chain is built from TRBV28 and TRBJ2-3; D not certain. DNA for the CDR3: TGTGCCAGCAGTTTAATGTCGCGGTTGGCTGGGACAGATACGCAGTATTTT. This encodes CASSLMSRLAGTDTQYF.